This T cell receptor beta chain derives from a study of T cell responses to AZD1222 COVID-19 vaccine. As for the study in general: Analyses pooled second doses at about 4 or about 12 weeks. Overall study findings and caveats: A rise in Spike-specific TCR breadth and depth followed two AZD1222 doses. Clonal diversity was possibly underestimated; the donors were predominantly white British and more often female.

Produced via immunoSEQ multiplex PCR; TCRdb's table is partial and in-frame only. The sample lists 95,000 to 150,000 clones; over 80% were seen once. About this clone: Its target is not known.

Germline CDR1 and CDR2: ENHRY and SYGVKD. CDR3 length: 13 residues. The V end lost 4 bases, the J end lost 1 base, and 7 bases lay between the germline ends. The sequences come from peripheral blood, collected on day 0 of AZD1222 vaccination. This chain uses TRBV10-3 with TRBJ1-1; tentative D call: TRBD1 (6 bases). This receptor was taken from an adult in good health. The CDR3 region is CAISAQGNTEAFF. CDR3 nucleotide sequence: TGTGCCATCAGTGCACAGGGGAACACTGAAGCTTTCTTT.